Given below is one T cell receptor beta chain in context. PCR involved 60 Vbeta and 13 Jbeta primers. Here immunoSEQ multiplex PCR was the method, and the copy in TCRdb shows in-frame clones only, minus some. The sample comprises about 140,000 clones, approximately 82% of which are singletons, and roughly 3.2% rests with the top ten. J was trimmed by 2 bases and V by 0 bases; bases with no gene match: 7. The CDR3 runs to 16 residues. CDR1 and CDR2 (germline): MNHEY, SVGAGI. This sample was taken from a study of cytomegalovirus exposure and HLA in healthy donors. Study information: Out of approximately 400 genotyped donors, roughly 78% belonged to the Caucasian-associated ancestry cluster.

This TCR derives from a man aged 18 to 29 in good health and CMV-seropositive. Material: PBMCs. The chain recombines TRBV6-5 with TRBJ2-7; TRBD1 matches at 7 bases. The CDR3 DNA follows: TGTGCCAGCAGTTACTCGAGTAGGGGGCGACCCTACGAGCAGTACTTC. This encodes CASSYSSRGRPYEQYF.